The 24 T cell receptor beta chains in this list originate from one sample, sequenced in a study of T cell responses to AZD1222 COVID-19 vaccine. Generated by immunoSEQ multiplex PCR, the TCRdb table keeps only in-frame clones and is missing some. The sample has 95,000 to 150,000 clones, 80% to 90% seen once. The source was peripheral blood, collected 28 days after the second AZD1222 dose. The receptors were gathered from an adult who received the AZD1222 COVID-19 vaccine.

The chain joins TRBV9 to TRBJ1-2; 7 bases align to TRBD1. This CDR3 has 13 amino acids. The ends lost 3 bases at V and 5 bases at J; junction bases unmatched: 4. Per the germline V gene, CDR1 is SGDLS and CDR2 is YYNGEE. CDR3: CASSATGMYGYTF. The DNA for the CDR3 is TGTGCCAGCAGCGCGACAGGGATGTATGGCTACACCTTC.

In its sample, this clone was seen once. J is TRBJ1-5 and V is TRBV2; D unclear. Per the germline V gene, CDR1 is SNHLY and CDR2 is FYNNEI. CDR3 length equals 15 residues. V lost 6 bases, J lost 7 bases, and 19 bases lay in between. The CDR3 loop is CASRGQTFSNQPQHF. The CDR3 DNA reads TGTGCCAGCAGGGGCCAGACGTTCTCCAACCAGCCCCAGCATTTT.

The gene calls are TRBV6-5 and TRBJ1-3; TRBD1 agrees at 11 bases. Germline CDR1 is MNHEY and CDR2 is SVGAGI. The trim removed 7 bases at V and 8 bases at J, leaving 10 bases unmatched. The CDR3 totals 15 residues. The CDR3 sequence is CASTWRDRGSDTIYF. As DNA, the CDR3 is TGTGCCAGCACCTGGAGGGACAGGGGGTCTGACACCATATATTTT.

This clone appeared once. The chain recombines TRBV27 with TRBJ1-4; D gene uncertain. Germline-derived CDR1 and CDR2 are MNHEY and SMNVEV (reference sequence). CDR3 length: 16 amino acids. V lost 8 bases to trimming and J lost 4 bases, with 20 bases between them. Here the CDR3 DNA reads TGTGCCAGCCGTCGGGCTTCCTCGGCCCTTAATGAAAAACTGTTTTTT. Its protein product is CASRRASSALNEKLFF. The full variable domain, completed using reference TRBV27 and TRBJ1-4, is EAQVTQNPRYLITVTGKKLTVTCSQNMNHEYMSWYRQDPGLGLRQIYYSMNVEVTDKGDVPEGYKVSRKEKRNFPLILESPSPNQTSLYFCASRRASSALNEKLFFGSGTQLSVL.

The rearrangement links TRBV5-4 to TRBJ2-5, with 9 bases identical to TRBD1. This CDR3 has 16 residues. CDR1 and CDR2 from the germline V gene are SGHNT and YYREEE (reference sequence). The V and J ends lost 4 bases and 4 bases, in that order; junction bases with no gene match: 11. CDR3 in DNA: TGTGCCAGCAGCCTCTCCGGGACAGGGTTTCGAGAGACCCAGTACTTC. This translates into CASSLSGTGFRETQYF.

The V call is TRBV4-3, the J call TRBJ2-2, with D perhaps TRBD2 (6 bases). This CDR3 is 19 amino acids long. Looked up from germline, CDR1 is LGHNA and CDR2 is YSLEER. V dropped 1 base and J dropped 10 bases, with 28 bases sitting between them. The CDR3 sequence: CASSQGGDLGRIPPSELFF. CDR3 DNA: TGCGCCAGCAGCCAAGGCGGGGACCTAGGACGGATCCCCCCTTCGGAGCTGTTTTTT.

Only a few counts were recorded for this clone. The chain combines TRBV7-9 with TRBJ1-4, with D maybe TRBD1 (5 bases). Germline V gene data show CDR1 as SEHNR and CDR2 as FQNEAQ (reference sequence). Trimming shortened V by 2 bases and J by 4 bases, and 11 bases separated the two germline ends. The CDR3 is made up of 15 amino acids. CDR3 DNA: TGTGCCAGCAGCTTAACCGTCGGACATAATGAAAAACTGTTTTTT. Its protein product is CASSLTVGHNEKLFF.

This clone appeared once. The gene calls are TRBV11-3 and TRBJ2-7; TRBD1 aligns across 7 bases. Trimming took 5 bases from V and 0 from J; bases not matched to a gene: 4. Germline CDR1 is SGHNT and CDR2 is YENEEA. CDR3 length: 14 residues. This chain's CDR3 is CASSPRTGSYEQYF. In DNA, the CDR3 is TGTGCCAGCAGCCCTCGGACAGGCTCCTACGAGCAGTACTTC. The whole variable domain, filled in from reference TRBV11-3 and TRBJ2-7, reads EAGVVQSPRYKIIEKKQPVAFWCNPISGHNTLYWYLQNLGQGPELLIRYENEEAVDDSQLPKDRFSAERLKGVDSTLKIQPAELGDSAVYLCASSPRTGSYEQYFGPGTRLTVT.

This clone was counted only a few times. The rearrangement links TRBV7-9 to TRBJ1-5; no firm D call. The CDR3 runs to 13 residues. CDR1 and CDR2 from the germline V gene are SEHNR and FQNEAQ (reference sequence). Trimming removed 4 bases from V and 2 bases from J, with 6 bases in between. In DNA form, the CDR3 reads TGTGCCAGCAGCTACGAGGGCAATCAGCCCCAGCATTTT. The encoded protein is CASSYEGNQPQHF.

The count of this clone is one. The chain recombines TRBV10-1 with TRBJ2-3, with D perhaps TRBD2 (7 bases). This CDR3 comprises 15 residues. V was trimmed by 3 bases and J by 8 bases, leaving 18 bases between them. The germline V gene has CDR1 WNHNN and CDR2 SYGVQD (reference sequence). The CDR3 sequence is CASSEYGGPGGTQYF. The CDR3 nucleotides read TGCGCCAGCAGTGAATACGGGGGGCCCGGGGGTACGCAGTATTTT.

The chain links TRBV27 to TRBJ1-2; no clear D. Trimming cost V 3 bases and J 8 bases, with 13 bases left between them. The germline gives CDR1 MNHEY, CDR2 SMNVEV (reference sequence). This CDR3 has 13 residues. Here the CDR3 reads CASSFGQYRGYTF. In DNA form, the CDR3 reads TGTGCCAGCAGTTTTGGTCAATACAGAGGCTACACCTTC.

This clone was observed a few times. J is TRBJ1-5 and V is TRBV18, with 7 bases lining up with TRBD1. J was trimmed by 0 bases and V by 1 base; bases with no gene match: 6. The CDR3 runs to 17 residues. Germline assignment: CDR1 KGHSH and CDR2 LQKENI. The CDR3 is CASSPRGGQYSNQPQHF. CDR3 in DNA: TGTGCCAGCTCACCACGAGGGGGACAGTATAGCAATCAGCCCCAGCATTTT. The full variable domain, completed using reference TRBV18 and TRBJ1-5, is NAGVMQNPRHLVRRRGQEARLRCSPMKGHSHVYWYRQLPEEGLKFMVYLQKENIIDESGMPKERFSAEFPKEGPSILRIQQVVRGDSAAYFCASSPRGGQYSNQPQHFGDGTRLSIL.

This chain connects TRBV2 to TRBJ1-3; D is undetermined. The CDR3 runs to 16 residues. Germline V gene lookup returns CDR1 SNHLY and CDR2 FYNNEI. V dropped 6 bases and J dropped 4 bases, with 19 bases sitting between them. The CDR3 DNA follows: TGTGCCAGCAGGCTAGCGACGGGAACGATAGGAAACACCATATATTTT. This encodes CASRLATGTIGNTIYF.

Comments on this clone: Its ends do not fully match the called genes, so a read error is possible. CDR3 DNA sequence: TGTGCCAGCAGGGTGACTAGCGGGGGTCGCGTTCTCTTC. Protein product: CASRVTSGGRVLF. This chain connects TRBV28 to TRBJ2-1; 12 bases line up with TRBD2. Per germline, CDR1 MDHEN and CDR2 SYDVKM. The CDR3 is 13 amino acids.

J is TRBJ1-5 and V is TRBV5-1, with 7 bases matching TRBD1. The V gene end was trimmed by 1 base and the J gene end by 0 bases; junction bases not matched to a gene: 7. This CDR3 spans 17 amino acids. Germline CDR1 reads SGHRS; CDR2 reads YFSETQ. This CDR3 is CASSLSRDSHSNQPQHF. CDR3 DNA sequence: TGCGCCAGCAGCTTGTCCCGGGACAGCCATAGCAATCAGCCCCAGCATTTT.

The CDR3 reads CASSLALTARNEQYF. In DNA, the CDR3 is TGTGCCAGCAGCTTAGCGCTAACGGCCAGGAACGAGCAGTACTTC. This sequence joins TRBV7-9 and TRBJ2-7; D ambiguous. This CDR3 comprises 15 residues. Looked up from germline, CDR1 is SEHNR and CDR2 is FQNEAQ (reference sequence). V was shortened by 0 bases and J by 5 bases, with 14 bases between the two germline ends.

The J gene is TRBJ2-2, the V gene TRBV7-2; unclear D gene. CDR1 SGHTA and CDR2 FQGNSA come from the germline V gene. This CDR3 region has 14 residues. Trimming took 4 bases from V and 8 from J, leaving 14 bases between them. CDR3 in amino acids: CASSSNVGTGELFF. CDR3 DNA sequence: TGTGCCAGCAGCTCCAATGTGGGTACGGGGGAGCTGTTTTTT.

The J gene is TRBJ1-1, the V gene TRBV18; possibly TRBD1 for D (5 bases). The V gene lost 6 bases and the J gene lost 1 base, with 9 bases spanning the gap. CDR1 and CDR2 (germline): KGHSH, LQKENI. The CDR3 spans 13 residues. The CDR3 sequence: CASSSGGNTEAFF. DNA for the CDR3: TGTGCCAGCTCCTCGGGGGGGAACACTGAAGCTTTCTTT.

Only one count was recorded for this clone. CDR3 nucleotides: TGTGCCAAGTGGAGGAATCAGCCCCAGCATTTT. It encodes CAKWRNQPQHF. This chain links TRBV12-5 with TRBJ1-5; D ambiguous. Germline loops: CDR1 LGHNT, CDR2 FRNRAP. The CDR3 sequence is 11 residues long.

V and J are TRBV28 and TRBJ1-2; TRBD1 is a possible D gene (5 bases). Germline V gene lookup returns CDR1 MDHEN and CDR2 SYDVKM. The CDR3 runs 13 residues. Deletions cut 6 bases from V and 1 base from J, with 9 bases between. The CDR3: CASSGGINYGYTF. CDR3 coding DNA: TGTGCCAGCAGCGGGGGAATTAACTATGGCTACACCTTC.

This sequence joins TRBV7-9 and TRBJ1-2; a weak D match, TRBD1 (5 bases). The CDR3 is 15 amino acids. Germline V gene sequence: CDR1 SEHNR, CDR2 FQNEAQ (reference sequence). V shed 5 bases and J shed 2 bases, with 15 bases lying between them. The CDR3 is CASSPAGGTNYGYTF. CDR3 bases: TGTGCCAGCAGCCCAGCGGGAGGGACCAACTATGGCTACACCTTC.

The CDR3 reads CASEAMNTEAFF. The DNA of the CDR3 is TGTGCCAGCGAGGCAATGAACACTGAAGCTTTCTTT. This rearrangement joins TRBV5-3 to TRBJ1-1; unclear D gene. TRBV5-3 has ORF status, its function being uncertain. This CDR3 is 12 amino acids long. V lost 8 bases, J lost 0 bases, and 8 bases lay in between.

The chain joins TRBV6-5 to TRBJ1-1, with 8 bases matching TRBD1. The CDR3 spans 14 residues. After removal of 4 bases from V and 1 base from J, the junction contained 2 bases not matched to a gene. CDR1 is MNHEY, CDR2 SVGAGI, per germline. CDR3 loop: CASSSGTGNTEAFF. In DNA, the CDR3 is TGTGCCAGCAGTTCCGGGACAGGGAACACTGAAGCTTTCTTT.

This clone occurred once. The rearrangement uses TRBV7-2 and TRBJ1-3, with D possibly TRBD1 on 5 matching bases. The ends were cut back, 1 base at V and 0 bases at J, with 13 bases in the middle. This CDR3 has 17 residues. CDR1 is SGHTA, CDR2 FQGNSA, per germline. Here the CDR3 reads CASSLDGGVRSGNTIYF. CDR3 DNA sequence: TGTGCCAGCAGCTTAGATGGGGGGGTCCGCTCTGGAAACACCATATATTTT.